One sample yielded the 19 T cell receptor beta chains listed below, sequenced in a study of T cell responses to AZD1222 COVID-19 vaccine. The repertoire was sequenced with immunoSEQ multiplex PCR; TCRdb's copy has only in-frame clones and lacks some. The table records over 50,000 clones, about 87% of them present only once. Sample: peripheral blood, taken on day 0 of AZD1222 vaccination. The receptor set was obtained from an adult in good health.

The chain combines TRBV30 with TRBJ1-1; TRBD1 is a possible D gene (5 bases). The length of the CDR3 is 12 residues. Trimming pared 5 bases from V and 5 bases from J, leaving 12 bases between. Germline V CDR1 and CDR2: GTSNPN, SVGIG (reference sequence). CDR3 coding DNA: TGTGCCTGGGCCCGGGGGGGGACTGAAGCTTTCTTT. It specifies CAWARGGTEAFF.

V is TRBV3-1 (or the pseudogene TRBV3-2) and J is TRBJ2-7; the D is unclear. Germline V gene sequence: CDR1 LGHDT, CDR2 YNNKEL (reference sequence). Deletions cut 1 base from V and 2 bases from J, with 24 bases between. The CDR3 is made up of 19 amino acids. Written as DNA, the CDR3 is TGTGCCAGCAGCCAAGCGGTCAGATATGACGGCGCCGGCCCCTACGAGCAGTACTTC. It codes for CASSQAVRYDGAGPYEQYF.

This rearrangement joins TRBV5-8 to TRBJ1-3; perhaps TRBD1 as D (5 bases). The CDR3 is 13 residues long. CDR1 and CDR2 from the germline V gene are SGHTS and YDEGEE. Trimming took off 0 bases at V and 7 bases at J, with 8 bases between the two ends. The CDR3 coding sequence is TGTGCCAGCAGCTTGGACAGGTGGAACACCATATATTTT. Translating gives CASSLDRWNTIYF.

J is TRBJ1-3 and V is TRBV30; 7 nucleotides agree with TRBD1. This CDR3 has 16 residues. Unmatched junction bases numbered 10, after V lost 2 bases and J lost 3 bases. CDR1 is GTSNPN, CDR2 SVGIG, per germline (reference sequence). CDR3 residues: CAWSTRRAGGGNTIYF. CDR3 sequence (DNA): TGTGCCTGGAGTACCCGCCGGGCAGGGGGTGGAAACACCATATATTTT. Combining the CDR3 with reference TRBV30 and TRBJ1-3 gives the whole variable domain SQTIHQWPATLVQPVGSPLSLECTVEGTSNPNLYWYRQAAGRGLQLLFYSVGIGQISSEVPQNLSASRPQDRQFILSSKKLLLSDSGFYLCAWSTRRAGGGNTIYFGEGSWLTVV.

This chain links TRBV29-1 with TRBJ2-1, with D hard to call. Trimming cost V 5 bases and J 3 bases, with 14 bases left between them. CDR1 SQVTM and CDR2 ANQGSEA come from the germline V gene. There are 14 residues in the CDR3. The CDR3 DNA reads TGCAGCGTTTCCTTCACAGTTCACTACAATGAGCAGTTCTTC. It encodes CSVSFTVHYNEQFF.

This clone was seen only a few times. The CDR3 reads CASRAGLAVETQYF. The CDR3 nucleotides are TGTGCCAGCAGGGCGGGACTAGCGGTGGAGACCCAGTACTTC. The chain couples TRBV7-9 to TRBJ2-5, with TRBD2 identical over 11 bases. Germline values: CDR1 SEHNR, CDR2 FQNEAQ (reference sequence). Germline trimming cut 6 bases from V and 5 bases from J; bases unmatched to any gene: 5. This CDR3 has 14 amino acids.

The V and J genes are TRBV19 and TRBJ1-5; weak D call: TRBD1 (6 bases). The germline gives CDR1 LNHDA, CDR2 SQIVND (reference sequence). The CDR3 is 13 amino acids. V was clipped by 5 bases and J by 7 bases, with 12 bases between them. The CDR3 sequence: CASSSQGRQPQHF. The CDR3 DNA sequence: TGTGCCAGTAGTTCCCAGGGGAGGCAGCCCCAGCATTTT.

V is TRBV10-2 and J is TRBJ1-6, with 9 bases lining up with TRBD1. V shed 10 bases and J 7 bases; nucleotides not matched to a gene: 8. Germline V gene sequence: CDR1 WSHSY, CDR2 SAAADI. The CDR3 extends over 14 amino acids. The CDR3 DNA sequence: TGCGCCACTACCGCCGGGACAGGGAATTCACCCCTCCACTTT. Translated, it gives CATTAGTGNSPLHF.

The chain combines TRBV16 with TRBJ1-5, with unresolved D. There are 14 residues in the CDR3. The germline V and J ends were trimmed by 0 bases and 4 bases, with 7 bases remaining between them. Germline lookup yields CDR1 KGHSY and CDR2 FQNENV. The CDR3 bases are TGTGCCAGCAGCCAATCTTCCGCTAATCAGCCCCAGCATTTT. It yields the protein CASSQSSANQPQHF.

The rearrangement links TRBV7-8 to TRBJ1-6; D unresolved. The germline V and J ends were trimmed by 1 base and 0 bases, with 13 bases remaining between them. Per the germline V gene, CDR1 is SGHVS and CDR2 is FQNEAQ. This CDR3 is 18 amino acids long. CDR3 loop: CASSLGVAGYSYNSPLHF. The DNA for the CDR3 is TGTGCCAGCAGCTTAGGGGTGGCAGGCTACTCCTATAATTCACCCCTCCACTTT.

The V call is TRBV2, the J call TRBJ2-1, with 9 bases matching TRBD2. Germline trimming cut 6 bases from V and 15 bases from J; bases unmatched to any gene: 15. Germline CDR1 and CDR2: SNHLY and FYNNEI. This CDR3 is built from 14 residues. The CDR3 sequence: CASRVLAGEGRPFF. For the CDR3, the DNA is TGTGCCAGCAGGGTATTAGCGGGAGAGGGGAGACCGTTCTTC.

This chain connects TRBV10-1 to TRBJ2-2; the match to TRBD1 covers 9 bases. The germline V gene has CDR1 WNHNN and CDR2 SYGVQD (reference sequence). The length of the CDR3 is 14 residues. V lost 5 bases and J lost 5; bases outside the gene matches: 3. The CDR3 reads CASSPGTGTGELFF. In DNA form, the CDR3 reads TGCGCCAGCAGTCCCGGGACAGGGACCGGGGAGCTGTTTTTT.

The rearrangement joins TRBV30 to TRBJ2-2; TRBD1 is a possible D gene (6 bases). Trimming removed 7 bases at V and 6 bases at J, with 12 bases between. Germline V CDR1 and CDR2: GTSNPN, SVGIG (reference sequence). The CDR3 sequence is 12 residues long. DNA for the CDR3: TGTGCCTCGTCACAGGGCCCCGGGGAGCTGTTTTTT. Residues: CASSQGPGELFF. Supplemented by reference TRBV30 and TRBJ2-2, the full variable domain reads SQTIHQWPATLVQPVGSPLSLECTVEGTSNPNLYWYRQAAGRGLQLLFYSVGIGQISSEVPQNLSASRPQDRQFILSSKKLLLSDSGFYLCASSQGPGELFFGEGSRLTVL.

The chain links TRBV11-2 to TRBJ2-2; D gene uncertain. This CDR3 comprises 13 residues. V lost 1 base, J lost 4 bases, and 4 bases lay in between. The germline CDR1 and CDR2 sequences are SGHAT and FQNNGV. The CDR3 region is CASSLGFTGELFF. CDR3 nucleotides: TGTGCCAGCAGCTTAGGGTTCACCGGGGAGCTGTTTTTT.

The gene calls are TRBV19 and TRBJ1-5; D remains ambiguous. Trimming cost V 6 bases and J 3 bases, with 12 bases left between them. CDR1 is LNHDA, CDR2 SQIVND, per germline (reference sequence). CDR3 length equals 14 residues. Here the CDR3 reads CASRGQRDNQPQHF. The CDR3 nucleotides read TGTGCCAGTAGAGGGCAGCGAGACAATCAGCCCCAGCATTTT.

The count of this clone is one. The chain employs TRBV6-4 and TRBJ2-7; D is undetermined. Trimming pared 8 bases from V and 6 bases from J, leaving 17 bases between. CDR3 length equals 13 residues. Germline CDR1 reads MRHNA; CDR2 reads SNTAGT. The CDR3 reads CASSTAPLGEQYF. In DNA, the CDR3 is TGTGCCAGCTCCACAGCCCCACTGGGCGAGCAGTACTTC.

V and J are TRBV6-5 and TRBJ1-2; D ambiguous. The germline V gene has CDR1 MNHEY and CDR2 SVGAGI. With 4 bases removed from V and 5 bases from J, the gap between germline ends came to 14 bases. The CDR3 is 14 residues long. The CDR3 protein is CASSFQPRRYGYTF. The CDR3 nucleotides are TGTGCCAGCAGTTTTCAGCCCCGGCGGTATGGCTACACCTTC.

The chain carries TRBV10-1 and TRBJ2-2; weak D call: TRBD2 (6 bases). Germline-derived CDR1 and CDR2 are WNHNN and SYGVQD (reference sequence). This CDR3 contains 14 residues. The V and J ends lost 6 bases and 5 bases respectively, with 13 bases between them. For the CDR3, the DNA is TGCGCCAGCAGCCGGGGGACGGGGACCGGGGAGCTGTTTTTT. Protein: CASSRGTGTGELFF.

The CDR3 reads CASSIFAGWSGPYEQYF. The CDR3 DNA sequence: TGTGCCAGTAGTATCTTCGCTGGCTGGTCGGGGCCCTACGAGCAGTACTTC. The chain employs TRBV19 and TRBJ2-7; D is tentatively TRBD1 or TRBD2 (5 bases each). V lost 3 bases and J 2 bases, leaving 20 bases between the germline ends. Germline-derived CDR1 and CDR2 are LNHDA and SQIVND (reference sequence). The CDR3 extends over 17 amino acids.